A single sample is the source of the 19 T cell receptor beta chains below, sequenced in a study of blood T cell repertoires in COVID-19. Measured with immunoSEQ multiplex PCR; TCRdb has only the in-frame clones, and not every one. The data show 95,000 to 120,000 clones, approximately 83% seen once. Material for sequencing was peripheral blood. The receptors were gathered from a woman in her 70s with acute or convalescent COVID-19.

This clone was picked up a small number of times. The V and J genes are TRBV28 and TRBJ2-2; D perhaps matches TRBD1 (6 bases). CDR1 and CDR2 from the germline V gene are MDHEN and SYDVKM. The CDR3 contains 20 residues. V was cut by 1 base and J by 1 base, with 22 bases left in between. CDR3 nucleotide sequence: TGTGCCAGCAGTTTATCCCGACTAATATGGGGGCGCGTGAACACCGGGGAGCTGTTTTTT. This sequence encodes CASSLSRLIWGRVNTGELFF.

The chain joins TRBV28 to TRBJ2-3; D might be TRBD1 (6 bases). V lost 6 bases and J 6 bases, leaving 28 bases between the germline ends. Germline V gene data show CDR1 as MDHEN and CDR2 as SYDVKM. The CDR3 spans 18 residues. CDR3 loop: CASSRGWGREIVGDTQYF. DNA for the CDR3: TGTGCCAGCAGCCGGGGATGGGGGCGCGAGATAGTTGGGGATACGCAGTATTTT.

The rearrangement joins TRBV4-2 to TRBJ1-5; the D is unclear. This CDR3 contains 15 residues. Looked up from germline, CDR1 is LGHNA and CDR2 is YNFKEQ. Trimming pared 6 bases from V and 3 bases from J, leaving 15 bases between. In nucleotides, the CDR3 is TGTGCCAGCAGATTGGGGTCGGGAGACAATCAGCCCCAGCATTTT. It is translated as CASRLGSGDNQPQHF.

This chain's CDR3 is CASSLVHSRRDYEQYV. Here the CDR3 DNA reads TGTGCCAGCAGCTTGGTGCACAGTCGAAGAGATTACGAGCAGTACGTC. V and J are TRBV5-5 and TRBJ2-7; no firm D call. V was trimmed by 0 bases and J by 4 bases, leaving 17 bases between them. Germline CDR1 reads SGHKS; CDR2 reads YYEKEE (reference sequence). The CDR3 length is 16 residues.

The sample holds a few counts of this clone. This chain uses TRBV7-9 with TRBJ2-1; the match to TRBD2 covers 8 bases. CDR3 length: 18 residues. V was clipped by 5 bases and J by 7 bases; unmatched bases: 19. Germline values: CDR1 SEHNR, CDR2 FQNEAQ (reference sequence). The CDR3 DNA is TGTGCCAGCAGCCCCCTCCTTTCGGGAGGGTTCTTGGGGAATGAGCAGTTCTTC. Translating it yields CASSPLLSGGFLGNEQFF.

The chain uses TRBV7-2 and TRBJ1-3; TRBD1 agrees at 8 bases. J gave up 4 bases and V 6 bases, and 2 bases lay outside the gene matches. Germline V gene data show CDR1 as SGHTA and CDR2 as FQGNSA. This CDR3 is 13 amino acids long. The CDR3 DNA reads TGTGCCAGCAGGGACAGGGCCGGAAACACCATATATTTT. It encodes CASRDRAGNTIYF.

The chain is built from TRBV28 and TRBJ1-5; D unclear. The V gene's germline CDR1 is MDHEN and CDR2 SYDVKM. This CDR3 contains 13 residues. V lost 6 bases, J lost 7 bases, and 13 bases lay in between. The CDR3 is CASRLDMAQPQHF. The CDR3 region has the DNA TGTGCCAGCAGACTAGACATGGCGCAGCCCCAGCATTTT.

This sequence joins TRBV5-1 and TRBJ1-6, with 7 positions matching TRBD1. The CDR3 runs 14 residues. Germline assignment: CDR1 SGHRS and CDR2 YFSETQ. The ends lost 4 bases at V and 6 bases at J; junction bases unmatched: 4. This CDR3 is CASSVGTANSPLHF. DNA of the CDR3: TGCGCCAGCAGCGTCGGGACAGCTAATTCACCCCTCCACTTT.

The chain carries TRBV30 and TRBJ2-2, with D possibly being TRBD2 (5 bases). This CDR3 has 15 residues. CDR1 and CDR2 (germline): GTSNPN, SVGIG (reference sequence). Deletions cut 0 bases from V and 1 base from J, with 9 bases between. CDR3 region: CAWSVSRGNTGELFF. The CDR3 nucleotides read TGTGCCTGGAGTGTGAGCCGGGGGAACACCGGGGAGCTGTTTTTT.

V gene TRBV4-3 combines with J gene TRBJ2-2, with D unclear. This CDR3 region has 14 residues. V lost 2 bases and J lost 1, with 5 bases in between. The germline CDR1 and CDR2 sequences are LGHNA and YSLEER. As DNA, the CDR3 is TGCGCCAGCAGCCAACGCGAGAACACCGGGGAGCTGTTTTTT. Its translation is CASSQRENTGELFF.

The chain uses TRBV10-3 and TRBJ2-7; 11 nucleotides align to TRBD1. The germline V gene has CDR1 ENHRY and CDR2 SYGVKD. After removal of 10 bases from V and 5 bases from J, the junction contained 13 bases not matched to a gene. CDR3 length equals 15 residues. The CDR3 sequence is CATKSGTGGSNEQYV. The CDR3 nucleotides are TGTGCCACCAAATCCGGGACAGGGGGTTCGAACGAGCAGTACGTC.

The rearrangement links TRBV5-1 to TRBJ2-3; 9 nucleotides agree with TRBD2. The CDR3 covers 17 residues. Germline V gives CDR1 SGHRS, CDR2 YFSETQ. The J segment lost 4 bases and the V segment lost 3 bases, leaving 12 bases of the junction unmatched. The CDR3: CASSYPRAGGGADTQYF. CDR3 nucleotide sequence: TGCGCCAGCAGCTACCCAAGAGCGGGGGGCGGGGCAGATACGCAGTATTTT.

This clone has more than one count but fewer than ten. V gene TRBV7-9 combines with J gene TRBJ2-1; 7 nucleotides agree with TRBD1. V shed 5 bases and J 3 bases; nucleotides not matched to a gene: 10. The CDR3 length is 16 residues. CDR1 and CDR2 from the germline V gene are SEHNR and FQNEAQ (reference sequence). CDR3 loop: CASSADRNYYYNEQFF. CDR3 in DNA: TGTGCCAGCAGCGCGGACAGGAATTACTACTACAATGAGCAGTTCTTC.

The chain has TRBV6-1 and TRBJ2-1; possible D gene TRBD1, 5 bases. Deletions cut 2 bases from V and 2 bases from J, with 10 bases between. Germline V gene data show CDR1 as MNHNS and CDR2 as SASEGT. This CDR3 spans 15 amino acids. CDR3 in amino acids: CASSELTETYNEQFF. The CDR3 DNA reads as TGTGCCAGCAGTGAATTGACAGAAACCTACAATGAGCAGTTCTTC.

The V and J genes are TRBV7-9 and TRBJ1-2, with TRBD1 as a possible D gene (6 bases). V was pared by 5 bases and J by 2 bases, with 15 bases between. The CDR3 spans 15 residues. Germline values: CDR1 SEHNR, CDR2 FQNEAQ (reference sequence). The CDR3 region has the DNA TGTGCCAGCAGCCGCGGACAGTCGCCCAACTATGGCTACACCTTC. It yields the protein CASSRGQSPNYGYTF. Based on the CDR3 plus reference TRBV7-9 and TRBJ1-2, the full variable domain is DTGVSQNPRHKITKRGQNVTFRCDPISEHNRLYWYRQTLGQGPEFLTYFQNEAQLEKSRLLSDRFSAERPKGSFSTLEIQRTEQGDSAMYLCASSRGQSPNYGYTFGSGTRLTVV.

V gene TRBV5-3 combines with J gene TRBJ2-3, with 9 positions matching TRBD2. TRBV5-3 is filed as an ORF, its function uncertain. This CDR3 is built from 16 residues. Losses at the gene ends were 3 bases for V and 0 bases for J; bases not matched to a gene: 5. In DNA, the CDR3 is TGTGCCAGAAGCTCCCCTAGCGGGAATAGCACAGATACGCAGTATTTT. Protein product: CARSSPSGNSTDTQYF.

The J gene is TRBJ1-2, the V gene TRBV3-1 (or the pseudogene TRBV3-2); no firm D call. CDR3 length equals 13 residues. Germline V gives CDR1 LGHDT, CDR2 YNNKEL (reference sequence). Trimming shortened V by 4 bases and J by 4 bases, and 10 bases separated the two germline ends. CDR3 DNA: TGTGCCAGCAGCCTGAGGGCCGGCTATGGCTACACCTTC. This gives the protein CASSLRAGYGYTF.

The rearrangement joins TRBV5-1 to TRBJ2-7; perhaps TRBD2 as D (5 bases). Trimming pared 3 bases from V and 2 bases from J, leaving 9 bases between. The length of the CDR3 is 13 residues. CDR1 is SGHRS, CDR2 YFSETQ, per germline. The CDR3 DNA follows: TGCGCCAGCAGCTGGGAGAATACCTACGAGCAGTACTTC. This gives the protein CASSWENTYEQYF.

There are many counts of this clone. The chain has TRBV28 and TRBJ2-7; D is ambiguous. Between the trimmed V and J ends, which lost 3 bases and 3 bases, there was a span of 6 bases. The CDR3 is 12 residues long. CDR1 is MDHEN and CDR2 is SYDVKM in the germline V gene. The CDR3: CASSFSSYEQYV. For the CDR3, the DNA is TGTGCCAGCAGTTTTAGCAGCTACGAGCAGTACGTC.